These 4 T cell receptor beta chains share one sample of origin, sequenced in a study of shared clonotypes between healthy human individuals. The naive CD8 fraction comprised CD45RO-negative cells positively selected for CCR7 and excluded terminally differentiated effector memory CD45RA+ cells. TCRdb's copy holds only in-frame clones and misses some; the assay was immunoSEQ multiplex PCR. This table holds about 2.1 million clones, 93% found once. What was sequenced was naive CD8+ T cells from PBMCs. Receptors originate from a man between 18 and 35 years old in good health. Some clones in this sample may be carry-over from other donors' samples.

V gene TRBV5-1 combines with J gene TRBJ1-2; D is unclear. The V end was cut by 0 bases, the J end by 4 bases, with 13 bases between. Germline V gene data show CDR1 as SGHRS and CDR2 as YFSETQ. The CDR3 is 15 residues long. The CDR3 protein is CASSLEDSVSYGYTF. Here the CDR3 DNA reads TGCGCCAGCAGCTTGGAGGACTCCGTCTCCTATGGCTACACCTTC.

The V and J genes are TRBV4-1 and TRBJ2-1; 11 bases line up with TRBD2. The germline V gene has CDR1 MGHRA and CDR2 YSYEKL. The CDR3 length is 14 residues. With V trimmed by 7 bases and J by 5 bases, 4 bases remained unmatched. CDR3 bases: TGCGCCAGCACCCTAGCGGGAGGACACAATGAGCAGTTCTTC. Translating gives CASTLAGGHNEQFF.

The chain is built from TRBV11-2 and TRBJ2-3; 9 nucleotides match TRBD1. The CDR3 extends over 14 amino acids. Per germline, CDR1 SGHAT and CDR2 FQNNGV. V lost 5 bases, J lost 6 bases, and 6 bases stayed unmatched. The CDR3 sequence: CASSPRQGGDTQYF. The CDR3 coding sequence is TGTGCCAGCAGCCCACGACAGGGGGGCGATACGCAGTATTTT.

The chain couples TRBV7-9 to TRBJ1-3, with unresolved D. Germline V CDR1 and CDR2: SEHNR, FQNEAQ (reference sequence). CDR3 length: 17 amino acids. V lost 5 bases and J 0 bases, leaving 17 bases between the germline ends. The CDR3 protein is CASSPFPDWPSGNTIYF. The CDR3 nucleotides read TGTGCCAGCAGCCCATTCCCTGATTGGCCCTCTGGAAACACCATATATTTT.